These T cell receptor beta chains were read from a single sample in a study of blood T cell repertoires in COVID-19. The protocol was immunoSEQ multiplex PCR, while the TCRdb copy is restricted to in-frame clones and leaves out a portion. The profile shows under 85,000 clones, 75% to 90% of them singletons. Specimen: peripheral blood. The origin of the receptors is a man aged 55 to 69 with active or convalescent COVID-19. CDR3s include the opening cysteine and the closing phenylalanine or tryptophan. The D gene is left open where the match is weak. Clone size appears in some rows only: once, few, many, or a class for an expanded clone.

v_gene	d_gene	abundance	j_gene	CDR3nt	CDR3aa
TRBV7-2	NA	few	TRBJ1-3	TGTGCCAGCAGCCTGACAGGACGGGGGGTTCGTAACACCATATATTTT	CASSLTGRGVRNTIYF
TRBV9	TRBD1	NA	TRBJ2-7	TGTGCCAGCAGCGCCACAGGGGAAGACGAGCAGTACTTC	CASSATGEDEQYF
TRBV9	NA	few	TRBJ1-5	TGTGCCAGCAGCGTGAGCGGGGCACCAAATCAGCCCCAGCATTTT	CASSVSGAPNQPQHF
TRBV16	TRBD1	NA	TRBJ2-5	TGTGCCAGCAGCCAATCAGGGACAGGGGCCCAAGAGACCCAGTACTTC	CASSQSGTGAQETQYF
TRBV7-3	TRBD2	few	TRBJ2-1	TGTGCCAGCAGCCCACTAGCGGGGGGGCCAAATGAGCAGTTCTTC	CASSPLAGGPNEQFF
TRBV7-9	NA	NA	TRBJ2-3	TGTGCCAGCAGCTTAGAGGGGTCGTCAGACACGCAGTATTTT	CASSLEGSSDTQYF
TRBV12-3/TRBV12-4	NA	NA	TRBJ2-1	TGTGCCAGCAGCACCGGGTCGCACAATGAGCAGTTCTTC	CASSTGSHNEQFF
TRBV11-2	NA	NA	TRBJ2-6	TGTGCCAGCAGCTTAGCAGGGTCTGGGGCCAACGTCCTGACTTTC	CASSLAGSGANVLTF
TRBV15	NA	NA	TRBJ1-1	TGTGCCACCAGCATCGTCGGGAGTCCAGGGAACACTGAAGCTTTCTTT	CATSIVGSPGNTEAFF
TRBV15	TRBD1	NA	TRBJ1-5	TGTGCCACCACAGGGGACAGATCGGGATACAATCAGCCCCAGCATTTT	CATTGDRSGYNQPQHF
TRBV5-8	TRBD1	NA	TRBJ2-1	TGTGCCAGCAGCTCGGACAGGGGAAATGAGCAGTTCTTC	CASSSDRGNEQFF
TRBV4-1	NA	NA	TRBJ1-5	TGCGCCAGCAGCCAAGGTGACAGAAGGGGTAGACAGCCCCAGCATTTT	CASSQGDRRGRQPQHF
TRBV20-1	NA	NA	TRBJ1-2	TGCAGTGCTAGTTCCCGGACAACGTCTGGCTACACCTTC	CSASSRTTSGYTF
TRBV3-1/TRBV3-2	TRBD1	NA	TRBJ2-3	TGTGCCAGCAGCCCCCGGGACAGGAGGACAGATACGCAGTATTTT	CASSPRDRRTDTQYF
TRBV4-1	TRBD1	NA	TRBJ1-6	TGCGCCAGCAGCCAAGACCTCATTACAGGGGCTTCACCCCTCCACTTT	CASSQDLITGASPLHF
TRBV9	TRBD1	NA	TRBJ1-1	TGTGCCAGCAGTTTCTCGGCCGGACAGGGGAGCACTGAAGCTTTCTTT	CASSFSAGQGSTEAFF
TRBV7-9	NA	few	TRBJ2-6	TGTGCCAGCAGCCCCCCGGGCAGGGCCCCTGGGGCCAACGTCCTGACTTTC	CASSPPGRAPGANVLTF
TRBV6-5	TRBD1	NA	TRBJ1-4	TGTGCCAGCAGTTACGACAGGGGGCTTGGTAATGAAAAACTGTTTTTT	CASSYDRGLGNEKLFF
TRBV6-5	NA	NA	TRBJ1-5	TGTGCCAGCGGTCAGGGATACTCTAGGAATCAGCCCCAGCATTTT	CASGQGYSRNQPQHF
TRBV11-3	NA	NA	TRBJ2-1	TGTGCCAGCAGCTTAGATCCGACAGGGAGGTTCAATGAGCAGTTCTTC	CASSLDPTGRFNEQFF
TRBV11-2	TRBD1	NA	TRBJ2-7	TGTGCCAGCAGCCCCGGGACAGGGGGGTTCGGGCAGTACTTC	CASSPGTGGFGQYF
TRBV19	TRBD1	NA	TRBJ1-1	TGTGCCAGTAGTATAGCTGGACAGGCTTCAACCACTGAAGCTTTCTTT	CASSIAGQASTTEAFF
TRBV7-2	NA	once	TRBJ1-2	TGTGCCAGCAGCTTAGGGACAGTGGGTGGCTACACCTTC	CASSLGTVGGYTF
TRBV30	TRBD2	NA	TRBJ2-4	TGTGCCTGGAGTGTGACTAGCGGGGGCATTCAGTACTTC	CAWSVTSGGIQYF
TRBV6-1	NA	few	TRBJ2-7	TGTGCCAGCAGTGAAGCGGCGGTTAGTAGGGCAGGGTTGGCCTACGAGCAGTACTTC	CASSEAAVSRAGLAYEQYF
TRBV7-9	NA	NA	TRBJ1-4	TGTGCCAGCAGCTTGGACCTGGGACACCCGTGGGAACTGTTTTTT	CASSLDLGHPWELFF
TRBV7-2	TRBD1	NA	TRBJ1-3	TGTGCCAGCAGCTCATACAGGGGGATTATTGGAAACACCATATATTTT	CASSSYRGIIGNTIYF
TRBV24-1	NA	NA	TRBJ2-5	TGTGCCACCAGTGATTCTACTCGAGGACAGCAAGAGACCCAGTACTTC	CATSDSTRGQQETQYF
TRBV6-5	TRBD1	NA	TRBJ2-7	TGTGCCAGCAGTTACCGCTTGGACAGGTCCTACGAGCAGTACTTC	CASSYRLDRSYEQYF
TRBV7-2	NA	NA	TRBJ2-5	TGTGCCAGCAGCTTCGGCGGGTCAGAGACCCAGTACTTC	CASSFGGSETQYF
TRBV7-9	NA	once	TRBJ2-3	TGTGCCAGCACGGTCGCAGATACGCAGTATTTT	CASTVADTQYF
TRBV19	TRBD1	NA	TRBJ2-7	TGTGCCAGTAGGGACAGGACGGGGTTCGAGCAGTACTTC	CASRDRTGFEQYF
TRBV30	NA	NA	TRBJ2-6	TGTGCCTGGCTGGGGGCAGGGGGGGCCAACGTCCTGACTTTC	CAWLGAGGANVLTF
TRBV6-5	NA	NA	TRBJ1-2	TGTGCCAGCGGCACCCAGTATGGCTACACCTTC	CASGTQYGYTF
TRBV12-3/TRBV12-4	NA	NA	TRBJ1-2	TGTGCCAGCAGTTTAGGACAGGACTATGGCTACACCTTC	CASSLGQDYGYTF
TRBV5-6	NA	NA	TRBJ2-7	TGTGCCAGCAGCTTGTGGCTAGCGAGCACCTACGAGCAGTACTTC	CASSLWLASTYEQYF